The T cell receptor (beta chain) under discussion was sequenced for a study of graft-versus-host responses after intestinal transplantation. Study context: Grafts were multivisceral, liver-intestinal, or isolated intestinal. The whole recipient group had anti-thymocyte globulin induction followed by tacrolimus and steroids for around three years. General study findings and limits: The study found high graft-versus-host to host-versus-graft clonal ratios in allografts of patients with graft-donor T cell macrochimerism. Circulating GvH clone levels at their peak were associated with HvG declines (early post-transplant).

V dropped 0 bases and J dropped 4 bases, with 5 bases sitting between them. The CDR3 extends over 13 amino acids. The germline V gene has CDR1 SGHRS and CDR2 YFSETQ. Repertoires were generated with immunoSEQ multiplex PCR, while TCRdb's copy carries only in-frame clones and drops some. The sample consists of about 94,000 clones, 91% of them appearing once. On this clone itself: Its antigen is unknown. This CDR3 is also generated by other DNA sequences in the sample.

This receptor was identified in a human donor who received an intestinal transplant. The sequencing here drew on unstimulated CD8+ T cells sorted from spleen or lymph node cells, taken before intestinal transplant. V is TRBV5-1 and J is TRBJ2-1; D gene uncertain. For the CDR3, the DNA is TGCGCCAGCAGCTTGGCCCCGTACAATGAGCAGTTCTTC. Translating gives CASSLAPYNEQFF.